This T cell receptor beta chain was obtained from a study of CD8+ T cells in alopecia areata. The V gene lost 5 bases and the J gene lost 5 bases, with 20 bases spanning the gap. The CDR3 extends over 15 amino acids. Germline V gene lookup returns CDR1 SGHNT and CDR2 YYREEE (reference sequence). Reverse transcribed after extraction, RNA yielded cDNA as the sequencing template. Method: immunoSEQ multiplex PCR; TCRdb's copy keeps in-frame clones and lacks some. The table records about 140,000 clones, roughly four fifths of them present only once. The treatment here: oral pan-JAK inhibitor, 5-10 mg twice daily.

The sample consisted of CD8+ T cells sorted from blood, taken at week 4, from a patient treated with tofacitinib. The TCR sequence derives from a human donor with alopecia areata. This sequence joins TRBV5-4 and TRBJ2-7; D call uncertain. The CDR3 is CASSFERRPRNEQYF. DNA for the CDR3: TGTGCCAGCAGTTTCGAACGGCGGCCTCGGAACGAGCAGTACTTC.